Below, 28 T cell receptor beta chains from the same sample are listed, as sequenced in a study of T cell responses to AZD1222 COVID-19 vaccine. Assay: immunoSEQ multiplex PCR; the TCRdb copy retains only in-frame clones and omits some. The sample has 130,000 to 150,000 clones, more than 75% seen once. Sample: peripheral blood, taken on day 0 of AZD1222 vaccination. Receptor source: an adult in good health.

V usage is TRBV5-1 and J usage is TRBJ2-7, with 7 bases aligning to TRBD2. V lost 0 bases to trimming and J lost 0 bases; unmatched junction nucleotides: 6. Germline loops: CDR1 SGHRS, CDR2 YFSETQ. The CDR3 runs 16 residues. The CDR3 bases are TGCGCCAGCAGCTTGGTGCCAGCGGGAAACTCCTACGAGCAGTACTTC. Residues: CASSLVPAGNSYEQYF.

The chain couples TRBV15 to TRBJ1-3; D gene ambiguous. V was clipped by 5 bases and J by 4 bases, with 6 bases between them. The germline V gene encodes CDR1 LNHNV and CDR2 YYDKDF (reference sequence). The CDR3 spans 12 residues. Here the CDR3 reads CATSQRGNTIYF. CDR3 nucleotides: TGTGCCACCAGCCAAAGAGGAAACACCATATATTTT.

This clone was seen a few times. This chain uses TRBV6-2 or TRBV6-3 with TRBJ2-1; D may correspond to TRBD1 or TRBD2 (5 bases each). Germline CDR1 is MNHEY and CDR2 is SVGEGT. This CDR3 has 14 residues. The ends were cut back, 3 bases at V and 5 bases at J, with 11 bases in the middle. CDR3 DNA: TGTGCCAGCAGTTATTCGGGGCCCCACAATGAGCAGTTCTTC. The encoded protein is CASSYSGPHNEQFF.

CDR3 nucleotide sequence: TGTGCCAGCTCGCCTGGACTAGCGGGGGGTGCGGGCGAGCAGTACTTC. Translated: CASSPGLAGGAGEQYF. V and J are TRBV18 and TRBJ2-7, with TRBD2 matching 14 bases. With 6 bases clipped from V and 6 bases from J, the junction kept 10 bases outside the gene matches. In germline, CDR1 is KGHSH, CDR2 LQKENI. This CDR3 contains 16 residues. Together with reference TRBV18 and TRBJ2-7, the CDR3 gives the full variable domain: NAGVMQNPRHLVRRRGQEARLRCSPMKGHSHVYWYRQLPEEGLKFMVYLQKENIIDESGMPKERFSAEFPKEGPSILRIQQVVRGDSAAYFCASSPGLAGGAGEQYFGPGTRLTVT.

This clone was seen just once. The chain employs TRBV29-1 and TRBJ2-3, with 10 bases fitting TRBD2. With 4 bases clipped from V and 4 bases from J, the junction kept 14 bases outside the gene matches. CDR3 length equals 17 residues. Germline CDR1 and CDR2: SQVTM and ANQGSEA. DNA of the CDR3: TGCAGCGTTGTGCCGCTAGCGGGAGATGGGGGCTCAGATACGCAGTATTTT. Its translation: CSVVPLAGDGGSDTQYF.

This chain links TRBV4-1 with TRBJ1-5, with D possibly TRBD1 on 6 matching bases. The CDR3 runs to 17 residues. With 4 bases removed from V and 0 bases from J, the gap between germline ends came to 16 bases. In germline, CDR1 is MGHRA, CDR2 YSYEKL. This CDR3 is CASSPGAGGDSNQPQHF. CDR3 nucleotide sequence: TGCGCCAGCAGCCCAGGGGCGGGGGGCGATAGCAATCAGCCCCAGCATTTT.

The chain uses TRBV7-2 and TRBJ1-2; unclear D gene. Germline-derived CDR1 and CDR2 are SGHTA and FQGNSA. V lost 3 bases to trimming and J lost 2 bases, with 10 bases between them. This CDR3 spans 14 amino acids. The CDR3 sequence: CASSFGLGNYGYTF. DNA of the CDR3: TGTGCCAGCAGCTTCGGCTTAGGGAACTATGGCTACACCTTC.

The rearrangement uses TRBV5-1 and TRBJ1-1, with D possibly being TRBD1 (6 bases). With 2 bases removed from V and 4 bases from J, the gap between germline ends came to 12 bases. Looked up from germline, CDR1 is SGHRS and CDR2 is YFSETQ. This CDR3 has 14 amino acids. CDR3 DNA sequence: TGCGCCAGCAGCTTTCGGGGGCCATCCACTGAAGCTTTCTTT. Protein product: CASSFRGPSTEAFF.

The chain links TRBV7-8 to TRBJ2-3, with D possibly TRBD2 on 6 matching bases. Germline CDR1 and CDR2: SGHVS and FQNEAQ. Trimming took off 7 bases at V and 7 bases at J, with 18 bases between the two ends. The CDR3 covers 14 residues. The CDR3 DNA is TGTGCCAGCATATCGGGACTCCCCCCGAATACGCAGTATTTT. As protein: CASISGLPPNTQYF.

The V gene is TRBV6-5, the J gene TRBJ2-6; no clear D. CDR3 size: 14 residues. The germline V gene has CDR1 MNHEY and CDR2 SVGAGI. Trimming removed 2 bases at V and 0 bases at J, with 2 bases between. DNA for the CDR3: TGTGCCAGCAGTTACACCTCTGGGGCCAACGTCCTGACTTTC. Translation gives CASSYTSGANVLTF.

CDR3 loop: CASSIIDSAYGYTF. The CDR3, as DNA: TGTGCCAGTAGTATCATAGACAGCGCTTATGGCTACACCTTC. The chain joins TRBV19 to TRBJ1-2, with D possibly matching TRBD1 (5 bases). The ends were cut back, 3 bases at V and 5 bases at J, with 13 bases in the middle. Germline V gene lookup returns CDR1 LNHDA and CDR2 SQIVND (reference sequence). This CDR3 comprises 14 residues. The whole variable domain, filled in from reference TRBV19 and TRBJ1-2, reads DGGITQSPKYLFRKEGQNVTLSCEQNLNHDAMYWYRQDPGQGLRLIYYSQIVNDFQKGDIAEGYSVSREKKESFPLTVTSAQKNPTAFYLCASSIIDSAYGYTFGSGTRLTVV.

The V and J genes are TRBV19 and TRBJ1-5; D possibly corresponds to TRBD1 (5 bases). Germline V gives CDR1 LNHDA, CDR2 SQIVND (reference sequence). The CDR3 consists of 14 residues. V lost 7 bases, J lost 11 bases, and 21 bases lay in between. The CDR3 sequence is CASTPSGPMGAQHF. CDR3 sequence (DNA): TGTGCCAGTACCCCCTCCGGACCCATGGGGGCCCAGCATTTT.

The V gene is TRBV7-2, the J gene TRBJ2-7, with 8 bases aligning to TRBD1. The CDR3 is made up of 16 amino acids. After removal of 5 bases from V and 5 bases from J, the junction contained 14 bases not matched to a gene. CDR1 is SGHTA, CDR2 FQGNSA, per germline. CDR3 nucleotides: TGTGCCAGCAGCCTATTATTGGACAGGGCATATAACGAGCAGTACTTC. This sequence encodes CASSLLLDRAYNEQYF.

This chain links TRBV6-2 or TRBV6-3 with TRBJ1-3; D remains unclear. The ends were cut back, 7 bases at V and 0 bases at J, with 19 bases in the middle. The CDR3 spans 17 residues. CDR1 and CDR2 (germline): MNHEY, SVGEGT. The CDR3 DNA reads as TGTGCCAGCACCCCCTTCAGCCAACCTGGCTCTGGAAACACCATATATTTT. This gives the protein CASTPFSQPGSGNTIYF.

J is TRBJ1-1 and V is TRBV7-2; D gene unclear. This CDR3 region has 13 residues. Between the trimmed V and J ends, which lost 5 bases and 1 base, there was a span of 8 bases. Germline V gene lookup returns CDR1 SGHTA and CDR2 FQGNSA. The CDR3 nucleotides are TGTGCCAGCAGCCCCTTGGGGAACACTGAAGCTTTCTTT. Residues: CASSPLGNTEAFF.

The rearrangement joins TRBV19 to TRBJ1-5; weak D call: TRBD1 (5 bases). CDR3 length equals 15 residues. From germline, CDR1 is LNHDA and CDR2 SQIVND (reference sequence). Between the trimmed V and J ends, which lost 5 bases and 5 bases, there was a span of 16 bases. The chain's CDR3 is CASSGRDGEHQPQHF. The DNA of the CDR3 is TGTGCCAGTAGTGGCCGGGACGGCGAGCATCAGCCCCAGCATTTT.

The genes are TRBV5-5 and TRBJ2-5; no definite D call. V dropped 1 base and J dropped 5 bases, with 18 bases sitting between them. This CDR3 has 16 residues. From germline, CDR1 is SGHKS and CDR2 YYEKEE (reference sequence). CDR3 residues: CASSLIASVIGETQYF. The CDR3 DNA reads TGTGCCAGCAGCTTGATCGCATCGGTGATCGGGGAGACCCAGTACTTC.

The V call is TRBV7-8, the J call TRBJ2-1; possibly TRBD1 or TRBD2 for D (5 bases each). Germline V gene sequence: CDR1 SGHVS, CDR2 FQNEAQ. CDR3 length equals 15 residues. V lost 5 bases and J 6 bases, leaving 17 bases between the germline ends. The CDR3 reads CASSPRRPGTNEQFF. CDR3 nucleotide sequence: TGTGCCAGCAGCCCGAGACGTCCGGGGACCAATGAGCAGTTCTTC.

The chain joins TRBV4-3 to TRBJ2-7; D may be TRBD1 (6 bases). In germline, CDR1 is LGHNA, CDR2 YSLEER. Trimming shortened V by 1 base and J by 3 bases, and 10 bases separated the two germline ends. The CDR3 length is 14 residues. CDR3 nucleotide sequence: TGCGCCAGCAGCCAAGCCAGGGGCCTCTACGAGCAGTACTTC. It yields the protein CASSQARGLYEQYF.

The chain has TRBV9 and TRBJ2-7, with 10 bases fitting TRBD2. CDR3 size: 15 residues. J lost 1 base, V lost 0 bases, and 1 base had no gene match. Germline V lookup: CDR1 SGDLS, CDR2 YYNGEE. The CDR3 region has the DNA TGTGCCAGCAGCGTAGGGACTAGCGGTTCCTACGAGCAGTACTTC. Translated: CASSVGTSGSYEQYF.

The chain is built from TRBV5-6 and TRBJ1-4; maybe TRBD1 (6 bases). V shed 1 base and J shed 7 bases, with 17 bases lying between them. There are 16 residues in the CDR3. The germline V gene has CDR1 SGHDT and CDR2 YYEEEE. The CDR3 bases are TGTGCCAGCAGCTTGTGGGGAACTCCCAGGGGTGAAAAACTGTTTTTT. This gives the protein CASSLWGTPRGEKLFF.

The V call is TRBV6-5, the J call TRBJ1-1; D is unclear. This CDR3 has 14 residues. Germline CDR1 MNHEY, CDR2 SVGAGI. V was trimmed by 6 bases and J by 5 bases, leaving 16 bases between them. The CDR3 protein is CASSSEARGTEAFF. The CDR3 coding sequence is TGTGCCAGCAGCTCCGAGGCCAGAGGGACTGAAGCTTTCTTT.

CDR3 amino acids: CASSLEGTSGYEQYF. CDR3 nucleotide sequence: TGTGCCAGCAGCTTAGAAGGGACTAGCGGATACGAGCAGTACTTC. The rearrangement links TRBV7-3 to TRBJ2-7; 11 nucleotides align to TRBD2. Trimming took 2 bases from V and 4 from J; bases not matched to a gene: 4. The CDR3 extends over 15 amino acids. Germline V gene sequence: CDR1 SGHTA, CDR2 FQGTGA. The variable domain in full, completed from reference TRBV7-3 and TRBJ2-7, reads GAGVSQTPSNKVTEKGKYVELRCDPISGHTALYWYRQSLGQGPEFLIYFQGTGAADDSGLPNDRFFAVRPEGSVSTLKIQRTERGDSAVYLCASSLEGTSGYEQYFGPGTRLTVT.

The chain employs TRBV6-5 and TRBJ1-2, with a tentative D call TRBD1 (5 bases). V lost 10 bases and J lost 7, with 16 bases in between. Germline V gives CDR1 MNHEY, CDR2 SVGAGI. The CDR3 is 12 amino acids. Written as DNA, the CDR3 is TGTGCCATCTCGCGGCAGGGCGGTGGCTACACCTTC. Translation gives CAISRQGGGYTF.

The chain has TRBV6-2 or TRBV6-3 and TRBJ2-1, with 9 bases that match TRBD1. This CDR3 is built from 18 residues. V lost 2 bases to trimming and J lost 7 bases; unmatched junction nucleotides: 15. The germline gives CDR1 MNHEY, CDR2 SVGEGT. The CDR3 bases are TGTGCCAGCAGTTACGCCGTTGGACAGGGGACTAAAGGGAATGAGCAGTTCTTC. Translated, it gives CASSYAVGQGTKGNEQFF.

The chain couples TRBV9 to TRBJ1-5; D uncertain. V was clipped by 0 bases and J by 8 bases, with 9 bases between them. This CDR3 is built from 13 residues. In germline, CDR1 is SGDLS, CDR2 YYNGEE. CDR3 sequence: CASSVGPGEPQHF. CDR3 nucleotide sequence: TGTGCCAGCAGCGTAGGGCCCGGTGAGCCCCAGCATTTT.

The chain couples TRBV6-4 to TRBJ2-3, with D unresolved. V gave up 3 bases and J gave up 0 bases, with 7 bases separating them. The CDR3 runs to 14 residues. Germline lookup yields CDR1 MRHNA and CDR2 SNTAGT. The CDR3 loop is CASSDRASTDTQYF. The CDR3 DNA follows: TGTGCCAGCAGTGATCGGGCAAGCACAGATACGCAGTATTTT.

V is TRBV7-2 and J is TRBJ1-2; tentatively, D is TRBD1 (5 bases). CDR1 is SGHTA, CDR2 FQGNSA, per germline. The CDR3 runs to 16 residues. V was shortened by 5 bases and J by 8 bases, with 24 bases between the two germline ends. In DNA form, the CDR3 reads TGTGCCAGCAGCCCCCCACCCGGGGACGGGCCTCAGGGCTACACCTTC. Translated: CASSPPPGDGPQGYTF.